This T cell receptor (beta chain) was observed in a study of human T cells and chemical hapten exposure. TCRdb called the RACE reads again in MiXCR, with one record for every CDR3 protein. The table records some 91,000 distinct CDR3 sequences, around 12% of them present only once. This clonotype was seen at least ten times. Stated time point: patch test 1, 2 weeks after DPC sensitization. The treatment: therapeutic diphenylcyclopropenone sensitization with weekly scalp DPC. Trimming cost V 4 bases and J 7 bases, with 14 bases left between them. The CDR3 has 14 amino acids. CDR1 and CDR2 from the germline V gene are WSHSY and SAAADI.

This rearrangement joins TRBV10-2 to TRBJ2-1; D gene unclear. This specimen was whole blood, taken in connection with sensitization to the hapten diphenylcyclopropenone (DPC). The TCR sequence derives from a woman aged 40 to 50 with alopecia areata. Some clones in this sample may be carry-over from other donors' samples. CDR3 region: CASSGAKLGNEQFF. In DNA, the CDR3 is TGCGCCAGCAGTGGGGCCAAGTTGGGTAATGAGCAGTTCTTC.